Below, 27 T cell receptor beta chains from the same sample are listed, as sequenced in a study of human T cells and chemical hapten exposure. Described time point: patch test 2, 6 weeks after DPC sensitization. Treatment of the sample: therapeutic diphenylcyclopropenone sensitization with weekly scalp DPC. MiXCR was run by TCRdb on the RACE reads, yielding one entry per CDR3 protein. The sample yields about 54,000 distinct CDR3 sequences, 8.5% to 10% seen once. Sequencing was performed on whole blood, taken in connection with sensitization to the hapten diphenylcyclopropenone (DPC). The source is a woman aged 45-65 years with alopecia areata. Some clones in this sample may be carry-over from other donors' samples.

This clonotype came up many times. This chain connects TRBV7-2 to TRBJ1-1; D is undetermined. The V and J ends lost 9 bases and 3 bases respectively, with 11 bases between them. This CDR3 is built from 12 residues. Germline lookup yields CDR1 SGHTA and CDR2 FQGNSA. CDR3: CASGQPYTEAFF. The CDR3 DNA reads as TGTGCCAGTGGTCAGCCATACACTGAAGCTTTCTTT.

This clonotype was counted only a few times. The V call is TRBV19, the J call TRBJ1-5, with unresolved D. The CDR3 covers 13 residues. Trimming removed 2 bases at V and 5 bases at J, with 7 bases between. Germline V lookup: CDR1 LNHDA, CDR2 SQIVND (reference sequence). The CDR3 nucleotides read TGTGCCAGTAGTATATGGGAGGATCAGCCCCAGCATTTT. This encodes CASSIWEDQPQHF.

This chain uses TRBV9 with TRBJ2-2, with D hard to call. CDR1 is SGDLS and CDR2 is YYNGEE in the germline V gene. This CDR3 contains 12 residues. Trimming took off 0 bases at V and 7 bases at J, with 4 bases between the two ends. The CDR3 DNA reads TGTGCCAGCAGCGTAGCTCTCGGGGAGCTGTTTTTT. It encodes CASSVALGELFF. The full variable domain, its missing parts supplied by reference TRBV9 and TRBJ2-2, is DSGVTQTPKHLITATGQRVTLRCSPRSGDLSVYWYQQSLDQGLQFLIQYYNGEERAKGNILERFSAQQFPDLHSELNLSSLELGDSALYFCASSVALGELFFGEGSRLTVL.

This clonotype turned up a few times. This rearrangement joins TRBV5-4 to TRBJ1-1; the match to TRBD1 covers 10 bases. In germline, CDR1 is SGHNT, CDR2 YYREEE (reference sequence). Germline trimming cut 3 bases from V and 4 bases from J; bases unmatched to any gene: 6. The CDR3 is 15 amino acids. Here the CDR3 DNA reads TGTGCCAGCAGCTGGGACAGGGGTCCGGGCACTGAAGCTTTCTTT. This encodes CASSWDRGPGTEAFF.

This clonotype showed up many times. J is TRBJ1-5 and V is TRBV4-2; D unresolved. The V end was cut by 5 bases, the J end by 6 bases, with 8 bases between. There are 12 residues in the CDR3. Germline assignment: CDR1 LGHNA and CDR2 YNFKEQ. The CDR3 region is CASSEGFQPQHF. The CDR3 DNA reads as TGTGCCAGCAGCGAAGGCTTTCAGCCCCAGCATTTT.

This chain joins TRBV5-1 and TRBJ2-2; weak D call: TRBD1 (6 bases). V was pared by 7 bases and J by 0 bases, with 10 bases between. The CDR3 is 14 amino acids. CDR1 SGHRS and CDR2 YFSETQ come from the germline V gene. The CDR3 DNA reads TGCGCCAGCTCCGGGACACCGAACACCGGGGAGCTGTTTTTT. It codes for CASSGTPNTGELFF.

The chain joins TRBV29-1 to TRBJ2-1; 7 bases agree with TRBD2. Germline V gene data show CDR1 as SQVTM and CDR2 as ANQGSEA. Trimming at V came to 0 bases and at J to 4 bases, leaving 9 bases not matched to a gene. The CDR3 is made up of 16 amino acids. This CDR3 is CSVEDRTRPEYNEQFF. The CDR3 region has the DNA TGCAGCGTTGAAGATCGGACTAGACCAGAATACAATGAGCAGTTCTTC.

This clonotype was seen repeatedly, ten times or more. The V call is TRBV20-1, the J call TRBJ1-1; 11 nucleotides match TRBD1. The CDR3 totals 13 residues. The V and J ends lost 3 bases and 4 bases, in that order; junction bases with no gene match: 1. From germline, CDR1 is DFQATT and CDR2 SNEGSKA (reference sequence). As DNA, the CDR3 is TGCAGTGCTAGCGGGACAGGGGGCACTGAAGCTTTCTTT. Translation gives CSASGTGGTEAFF.

The rearrangement links TRBV11-2 to TRBJ1-4; weak D call: TRBD1 (5 bases). The germline V gene has CDR1 SGHAT and CDR2 FQNNGV. Trimming shortened V by 2 bases and J by 3 bases, and 13 bases separated the two germline ends. The CDR3 covers 16 residues. The CDR3, as DNA: TGTGCCAGCAGCTTAAGGACACTCGTGGCTAATGAAAAACTGTTTTTT. Translation gives CASSLRTLVANEKLFF.

This clonotype has ten or more counts. The chain couples TRBV6-5 to TRBJ2-1; 7 nucleotides match TRBD2. The germline gives CDR1 MNHEY, CDR2 SVGAGI. Unmatched junction bases numbered 12, after V lost 6 bases and J lost 7 bases. CDR3 length: 15 amino acids. The CDR3 nucleotides read TGTGCCAGCAGCACACGGGACTATCAGATAAATGAGCAGTTCTTC. Translated, it gives CASSTRDYQINEQFF.

The chain recombines TRBV5-1 with TRBJ2-3; D is ambiguous. In germline, CDR1 is SGHRS, CDR2 YFSETQ. Trimming took 0 bases from V and 2 from J, leaving 10 bases between them. The CDR3 runs to 15 residues. CDR3 in amino acids: CASSLEYSLTDTQYF. In DNA form, the CDR3 reads TGCGCCAGCAGCTTGGAGTACTCCCTCACAGATACGCAGTATTTT.

At least ten counts were recorded for this clonotype. The chain employs TRBV12-3 or TRBV12-4 and TRBJ2-3; D is undetermined. V lost 2 bases and J lost 6, with 6 bases in between. This CDR3 is built from 12 residues. CDR3 nucleotide sequence: TGTGCCAGCAGTTTATTATCGGATACGCAGTATTTT. Its translation: CASSLLSDTQYF.

This clonotype was recorded at least ten times. The chain combines TRBV29-1 with TRBJ2-1; the match to TRBD1 covers 9 bases. The junction had 5 bases not matched to a gene; V was cut back by 5 bases and J by 0 bases. Germline V lookup: CDR1 SQVTM, CDR2 ANQGSEA. CDR3 length: 15 residues. The CDR3 here is CSVRQGQGSYNEQFF. CDR3 sequence (DNA): TGCAGCGTTCGCCAGGGACAGGGCTCCTACAATGAGCAGTTCTTC.

This clonotype was detected many times. This chain links TRBV18 with TRBJ1-4; D ambiguous. The CDR3 extends over 13 amino acids. Germline CDR1 reads KGHSH; CDR2 reads LQKENI. V lost 5 bases, J lost 12 bases, and 16 bases lay in between. CDR3 in amino acids: CASSAYDSKQLFF. CDR3 nucleotide sequence: TGTGCCAGCTCAGCCTACGACTCTAAACAACTGTTTTTT. Supplemented by reference TRBV18 and TRBJ1-4, the full variable domain reads NAGVMQNPRHLVRRRGQEARLRCSPMKGHSHVYWYRQLPEEGLKFMVYLQKENIIDESGMPKERFSAEFPKEGPSILRIQQVVRGDSAAYFCASSAYDSKQLFFGSGTQLSVL.

This clonotype was picked up many times. The V call is TRBV12-3 or TRBV12-4, the J call TRBJ2-5; TRBD2 agrees at 10 bases. The V gene end was trimmed by 5 bases and the J gene end by 5 bases; junction bases not matched to a gene: 5. This CDR3 region has 14 residues. The CDR3 sequence: CASSSGGAVETQYF. The DNA of the CDR3 is TGTGCCAGCAGTAGCGGGGGGGCCGTGGAGACCCAGTACTTC.

The rearrangement links TRBV19 to TRBJ2-3; D gene unclear. The CDR3 has 11 amino acids. Trimming left V 10 bases short and J 7 bases short, with 12 bases between. CDR1 and CDR2 from the germline V gene are LNHDA and SQIVND (reference sequence). The CDR3 DNA is TGTGCCACCTCCACCCAGAATACGCAGTATTTT. Its translation is CATSTQNTQYF.

This clonotype was recorded many times. DNA of the CDR3: TGTGCCAGCAGCCAAGCGAACACTGAAGCTTTCTTT. It codes for CASSQANTEAFF. J is TRBJ1-1 and V is TRBV3-1; D gene uncertain. The germline gives CDR1 LGHDT, CDR2 YNNKEL (reference sequence). The V gene lost 1 base and the J gene lost 1 base, with 1 base spanning the gap. The CDR3 covers 12 residues.

The V gene is TRBV11-3, the J gene TRBJ2-7; 12 nucleotides line up with TRBD2. The germline gives CDR1 SGHNT, CDR2 YENEEA. The junction had 18 bases not matched to a gene; V was cut back by 3 bases and J by 0 bases. The CDR3 is 21 amino acids. The CDR3 bases are TGTGCCAGCAGCTTTCCCCTCCCCGGACTAGCGGGGTATAACAGCTCCTACGAGCAGTACTTC. Its protein is CASSFPLPGLAGYNSSYEQYF. Supplemented by reference TRBV11-3 and TRBJ2-7, the full variable domain reads EAGVVQSPRYKIIEKKQPVAFWCNPISGHNTLYWYLQNLGQGPELLIRYENEEAVDDSQLPKDRFSAERLKGVDSTLKIQPAELGDSAVYLCASSFPLPGLAGYNSSYEQYFGPGTRLTVT.

This clonotype was observed a few times. This chain connects TRBV28 to TRBJ1-5; no firm D call. This CDR3 spans 15 amino acids. V shed 5 bases and J shed 5 bases, with 16 bases lying between them. Germline V CDR1 and CDR2: MDHEN, SYDVKM. CDR3 in amino acids: CASSPDNEPYQPQHF. The CDR3 DNA reads TGTGCCAGCAGTCCTGACAATGAGCCTTATCAGCCCCAGCATTTT.

The chain is built from TRBV28 and TRBJ2-7; 7 bases fit TRBD2. The CDR3 covers 15 residues. Unmatched junction bases numbered 12, after V lost 5 bases and J lost 5 bases. Per the germline V gene, CDR1 is MDHEN and CDR2 is SYDVKM. Here the CDR3 reads CASSPTSPTGHEQYF. In DNA form, the CDR3 reads TGTGCCAGCAGTCCGACTAGCCCGACCGGCCACGAGCAGTACTTC.

The chain is built from TRBV24-1 and TRBJ2-7; no reliable D call. The CDR3 totals 14 residues. The germline V gene encodes CDR1 KGHDR and CDR2 SFDVKD. V was clipped by 2 bases and J by 6 bases, with 13 bases between them. CDR3 in amino acids: CATSDSENRVEQYF. Written as DNA, the CDR3 is TGTGCCACCAGTGATTCGGAGAATCGTGTCGAGCAGTACTTC.

The gene calls are TRBV5-6 and TRBJ1-5; 9 bases line up with TRBD1. Per germline, CDR1 SGHDT and CDR2 YYEEEE. The CDR3 has 17 residues. After removal of 2 bases from V and 5 bases from J, the junction contained 11 bases not matched to a gene. The CDR3, as DNA: TGTGCCAGCAGCTTTTACAGGGGGCTGAATCGGGATCAGCCCCAGCATTTT. Its protein is CASSFYRGLNRDQPQHF.

A few counts support this clonotype. The chain couples TRBV29-1 to TRBJ2-1; maybe TRBD1 (6 bases). Germline V gene lookup returns CDR1 SQVTM and CDR2 ANQGSEA. Trimming cost V 6 bases and J 7 bases, with 10 bases left between them. The CDR3 is 11 amino acids. The CDR3 spells CSVLQGNEQFF. The CDR3 DNA is TGCAGCGTGTTACAGGGTAATGAGCAGTTCTTC.

This clonotype was seen at least ten times. This chain links TRBV7-9 with TRBJ1-4; the D is unclear. The CDR3 runs 15 residues. In germline, CDR1 is SEHNR, CDR2 FQNEAQ (reference sequence). The V end was cut by 5 bases, the J end by 3 bases, with 13 bases between. The CDR3 bases are TGTGCCAGCAGCGCGTCGGTGACCTCTAATGAAAAACTGTTTTTT. Translating gives CASSASVTSNEKLFF. Full variable domain (remainder filled in from reference TRBV7-9 and TRBJ1-4): DTGVSQNPRHKITKRGQNVTFRCDPISEHNRLYWYRQTLGQGPEFLTYFQNEAQLEKSRLLSDRFSAERPKGSFSTLEIQRTEQGDSAMYLCASSASVTSNEKLFFGSGTQLSVL.

This sequence joins TRBV12-3 or TRBV12-4 and TRBJ2-7, with TRBD2 identical over 8 bases. With 4 bases clipped from V and 7 bases from J, the junction kept 12 bases outside the gene matches. The length of the CDR3 is 15 residues. CDR3 nucleotides: TGTGCCAGCAGTTCCCTCGTAGCGGGGCCCCGGGAGCAGTACTTC. Amino acid sequence: CASSSLVAGPREQYF.

This clonotype was counted ten times or more. The chain has TRBV18 and TRBJ1-2; D is unclear. With 4 bases removed from V and 4 bases from J, the gap between germline ends came to 13 bases. This CDR3 region has 14 residues. CDR1 is KGHSH and CDR2 is LQKENI in the germline V gene. The CDR3 DNA reads TGTGCCAGCTCACTGCTTGAGGCTGGCTATGGCTACACCTTC. Its translation: CASSLLEAGYGYTF.

This clonotype was picked up a small number of times. The rearrangement joins TRBV28 to TRBJ2-7; D remains ambiguous. The CDR3 spans 11 residues. Germline assignment: CDR1 MDHEN and CDR2 SYDVKM. V was pared by 6 bases and J by 7 bases, with 10 bases between. The CDR3 DNA reads as TGTGCCAGCAGCCTGAGCGCTGAGCAGTACTTC. This gives the protein CASSLSAEQYF.